The 16 T cell receptor beta chains reported below all come from one sample, sequenced in a study of early T cells in non-severe SARS-CoV-2 infection. Using its own MiXCR run on the 5' RACE reads, TCRdb lists one record per CDR3 protein. The data contain just under 65,000 distinct CDR3 sequences, 7% to 9.5% of them singletons. The material sequenced was whole blood, taken at baseline. The receptor set was obtained from an adult who was a healthcare worker with PCR-confirmed SARS-CoV-2 infection or an uninfected control (not recorded which).

This clonotype occurred many times. V usage is TRBV24-1 and J usage is TRBJ1-1; D not resolved. V was cut by 8 bases and J by 2 bases, with 17 bases left in between. The CDR3 contains 15 residues. Germline V gene lookup returns CDR1 KGHDR and CDR2 SFDVKD. In DNA form, the CDR3 reads TGTGCCACCAAGGGCAGTCAAGCGGGTAACACTGAAGCTTTCTTT. Translated: CATKGSQAGNTEAFF.

The rearrangement uses TRBV5-5 and TRBJ2-1, with a tentative D call TRBD2 (6 bases). CDR3 length: 13 amino acids. Germline V gene data show CDR1 as SGHKS and CDR2 as YYEKEE (reference sequence). Trimming removed 0 bases from V and 9 bases from J, with 10 bases in between. DNA for the CDR3: TGTGCCAGCAGCTTGGTAGGCGGGGTTGAGCAGTTCTTC. This sequence encodes CASSLVGGVEQFF.

V gene TRBV30 combines with J gene TRBJ2-7; D not certain. Germline assignment: CDR1 GTSNPN and CDR2 SVGIG (reference sequence). CDR3 length: 12 residues. The germline V and J ends were trimmed by 0 bases and 4 bases, with 7 bases remaining between them. The CDR3 is CAWSVTGYEQYF. The CDR3 DNA reads TGTGCCTGGAGTGTAACCGGTTACGAGCAGTACTTC. The full variable domain, in which reference TRBV30 and TRBJ2-7 provide the parts outside the CDR3, is SQTIHQWPATLVQPVGSPLSLECTVEGTSNPNLYWYRQAAGRGLQLLFYSVGIGQISSEVPQNLSASRPQDRQFILSSKKLLLSDSGFYLCAWSVTGYEQYFGPGTRLTVT.

Comments on this clonotype: Possible read error: a much larger clone is one base away. The chain combines TRBV20-1 with TRBJ1-5; D ambiguous. Germline-derived CDR1 and CDR2 are DFQATT and SNEGSKA (reference sequence). The CDR3 consists of 12 residues. The CDR3 DNA reads TGCAGTGCTAACAGATACAATCAGCCCCGGCATTTT. Residues: CSANRYNQPRHF.

V gene TRBV7-9 combines with J gene TRBJ1-6, with D maybe TRBD1 (5 bases). The V end lost 5 bases, the J end lost 9 bases, and 17 bases lay between the germline ends. Germline loops: CDR1 SEHNR, CDR2 FQNEAQ (reference sequence). This CDR3 has 15 residues. CDR3 bases: TGTGCCAGCAGCCCCAAGACAGTGGGGTTTTCACCCCTCCACTTT. This sequence encodes CASSPKTVGFSPLHF.

The chain carries TRBV7-9 and TRBJ2-5; D ambiguous. Germline CDR1 and CDR2: SEHNR and FQNEAQ (reference sequence). CDR3 size: 14 residues. V lost 0 bases to trimming and J lost 5 bases, with 10 bases between them. The CDR3 is CASSLAGIGETQYF. Written as DNA, the CDR3 is TGTGCCAGCAGCTTAGCTGGGATCGGGGAGACCCAGTACTTC.

V and J are TRBV20-1 and TRBJ2-1, with 9 bases aligning to TRBD2. Germline trimming cut 3 bases from V and 5 bases from J; bases unmatched to any gene: 8. Per the germline V gene, CDR1 is DFQATT and CDR2 is SNEGSKA (reference sequence). This CDR3 has 15 amino acids. The CDR3 sequence: CSASNVASGNNEQFF. CDR3 nucleotide sequence: TGCAGTGCTAGTAACGTGGCTAGCGGGAACAATGAGCAGTTCTTC.

The chain has TRBV14 and TRBJ2-7, with D perhaps TRBD2 (5 bases). With 7 bases removed from V and 5 bases from J, the gap between germline ends came to 12 bases. CDR1 SGHDN and CDR2 FVKESK come from the germline V gene. This CDR3 is built from 12 residues. CDR3 sequence: CASKVRAHEQYF. For the CDR3, the DNA is TGTGCCAGCAAGGTGAGGGCCCACGAGCAGTACTTC.

This clonotype was seen a handful of times. The rearrangement uses TRBV30 and TRBJ1-1; TRBD1 is a possible D gene (5 bases). The CDR3 is made up of 13 amino acids. Germline V gene data show CDR1 as GTSNPN and CDR2 as SVGIG (reference sequence). V was trimmed by 5 bases and J by 4 bases, leaving 14 bases between them. The CDR3 region is CAWGVSGTTEAFF. CDR3 DNA: TGTGCCTGGGGGGTCTCAGGGACCACTGAAGCTTTCTTT.

This clonotype was detected a few times. This chain joins TRBV30 and TRBJ2-3; perhaps TRBD1 as D (5 bases). V lost 4 bases and J lost 0, with 8 bases in between. The CDR3 has 13 amino acids. Germline CDR1 and CDR2: GTSNPN and SVGIG (reference sequence). The CDR3, as DNA: TGTGCCTGGAACAGGCTTAGCACAGATACGCAGTATTTT. Its protein product is CAWNRLSTDTQYF.

This clonotype was observed many times. The chain has TRBV4-1 and TRBJ2-3, with D perhaps matching TRBD2 (6 bases). Germline CDR1 MGHRA, CDR2 YSYEKL. V was shortened by 1 base and J by 1 base, with 12 bases between the two germline ends. This CDR3 contains 16 residues. DNA of the CDR3: TGCGCCAGCAGCCAAGTCGGTAGCGGCCGCACAGATACGCAGTATTTT. Translating gives CASSQVGSGRTDTQYF.

This chain joins TRBV5-1 and TRBJ2-2; TRBD1 is a possible D gene (6 bases). V lost 0 bases, J lost 3 bases, and 9 bases lay in between. The germline gives CDR1 SGHRS, CDR2 YFSETQ. The CDR3 loop spans 15 amino acids. In DNA, the CDR3 is TGCGCCAGCAGCTTGGCCGCAGGGGACACCGGGGAGCTGTTTTTT. Translating it yields CASSLAAGDTGELFF. The full variable domain, completed using reference TRBV5-1 and TRBJ2-2, is KAGVTQTPRYLIKTRGQQVTLSCSPISGHRSVSWYQQTPGQGLQFLFEYFSETQRNKGNFPGRFSGRQFSNSRSEMNVSTLELGDSALYLCASSLAAGDTGELFFGEGSRLTVL.

The V and J genes are TRBV30 and TRBJ2-2; D is unclear. This CDR3 region has 11 residues. Trimming took 3 bases from V and 4 from J, leaving 3 bases between them. Per germline, CDR1 GTSNPN and CDR2 SVGIG (reference sequence). CDR3 protein: CAWRATGELFF. The DNA of the CDR3 is TGTGCCTGGAGGGCCACCGGGGAGCTGTTTTTT.

Points on this clonotype: Sequence at one end of the junction differs from germline and may be a read error. The chain combines TRBV10-2 with TRBJ1-1, with D uncertain. The CDR3 spans 15 residues. The V gene's germline CDR1 is WSHSY and CDR2 SAAADI. The DNA of the CDR3 is TGCGCCAGCAGTGAGGATGGCGCCTTGAACACAGAAGCTTTCTTT. Amino acids: CASSEDGALNTEAFF.

The chain carries TRBV10-1 and TRBJ2-1; D gene uncertain. Trimming removed 4 bases from V and 6 bases from J, with 16 bases in between. CDR3 length: 15 residues. CDR1 and CDR2 from the germline V gene are WNHNN and SYGVQD (reference sequence). CDR3 region: CASSVKSTSGNEQFF. The CDR3 DNA sequence: TGCGCCAGCAGTGTAAAGTCCACTTCGGGCAATGAGCAGTTCTTC.

This chain links TRBV6-6 with TRBJ2-1, with 14 positions matching TRBD2. V shed 6 bases, J shed 13 bases, and the junction held 11 bases outside the gene matches. Germline CDR1 MNHNY, CDR2 SVGAGI (reference sequence). CDR3 length: 15 residues. For the CDR3, the DNA is TGTGCCAGCAGCCTGACTAGCGGGAGGGGAATGTCCCAGTTCTTC. This sequence encodes CASSLTSGRGMSQFF.